This entry describes one T cell receptor (beta chain). No antigen is known for it. The record originates from a study of radiotherapy plus CTLA-4 blockade in lung cancer. V lost 4 bases and J lost 0; bases outside the gene matches: 1. The germline gives CDR1 KGHSH, CDR2 LQKENI. The CDR3 extends over 14 amino acids. Using immunoSEQ multiplex PCR, the repertoire was profiled, and TCRdb retains in-frame clones only, with some absent. The repertoire consists of 53,000 or so clones, with 60% to 80% occurring once and the leading ten covering 11%. Regarding the study as a whole: Blood TCR clones of tumor origin expanded after radiotherapy plus ipilimumab.

This sequence was found in a human donor with non-small cell lung cancer who had stable disease on radiotherapy plus ipilimumab. The material was peripheral blood, obtained from a patient treated with radiotherapy plus ipilimumab. The rearrangement uses TRBV18 and TRBJ1-1; TRBD1 aligns across 8 bases. This CDR3 is CASSRDRLNTEAFF. In DNA form, the CDR3 reads TGTGCCAGCTCACGGGACAGGTTGAACACTGAAGCTTTCTTT.